A single TCR beta chain is shown here with its context. The antigen remains undetermined. Germline lookup yields CDR1 SGHTA and CDR2 FQGTGA. The CDR3 sequence is 15 residues long. The ends lost 6 bases at V and 3 bases at J; junction bases unmatched: 6. This specimen belongs to a study of cytomegalovirus exposure and HLA in healthy donors. Study summary: Within the Caucasian-associated ancestry cluster were roughly 79% of the approximately 400 genotyped donors. Study observations and caveats: Many donors shared some public TCRs, even though most TCR sequences were rare. Later analysis identified a missense DCLRE1C variant that was linked to TCR beta V- and J-gene trimming. Earlier analysis found most TCR beta V segments productive about 87% or about 30% of the time.

The PCR employed 60 Vbeta primers together with 13 Jbeta primers. Libraries were prepared by immunoSEQ multiplex PCR; TCRdb keeps only in-frame clonotypes and omits some of them. The table includes roughly 180,000 clones, roughly 84% detected once. This TCR was recovered from a male donor in good health and CMV-seronegative. The sample comprised PBMCs. The chain employs TRBV7-3 and TRBJ2-1; the match to TRBD1 covers 9 bases. The CDR3 sequence: CASRPPGQGYNEQFF. CDR3 bases: TGTGCCAGCAGGCCTCCGGGACAGGGCTACAATGAGCAGTTCTTC.